The sequence of this T cell receptor beta chain was determined in a study of T cell repertoires in cytomegalovirus infection (dated by TCRdb to the late 2010s). As for the study more broadly: Recently identified HLA-C-restricted CMV epitopes, whose presentation resists viral immunomodulation, were targeted by peptide stimulations together with well-studied HLA-B-restricted epitopes. Donor HLA type was relevant to the analysis, because carriage of CMV infection together with the matching HLA type was indicated by public TCR beta signatures.

Read against the paper, the sample's treatment or condition label means: in vitro stimulation with specific CMV peptide epitopes to enrich CMV-specific T cells. Here is what the overall study found, with its caveats: The ex vivo response was dominated by HLA-C-restricted CMV-specific TCR beta clonotypes, and the single most frequent clonotype in two of eight donors was supplied by these HLA-C-restricted clonotypes. Carriers of CMV infection plus the relevant HLA type were discriminated by the cumulative frequency of public TCR beta family members in the study cohort and in an independent approximately 360-donor cohort.

Remarks on this clonotype: Its recognized antigen is unknown. No quality values exist for individual bases; no much larger clone is one base distant.

The listed sequencing device is Illumina HiSeq 1500. TCRdb ran its own pipeline on the public reads, namely fastp trimming at Q25 and MiXCR clone calling, and kept in-frame beta chains. Rows are unified per CDR3 protein, each entry keeping the most common DNA and genes. The sample table holds more than 300,000 distinct CDR3 sequences, of which 34% were seen once. The top ten clonotypes cover about 14% of the sample. Relative to germline, V is missing 5 bases and J is missing 5 bases, with 16 bases of the junction outside any gene match. The CDR3 holds 19 amino acids from the cysteine to the phenylalanine. Of the read, only the CDR3 DNA is kept; its 57 bases are in frame from base 1. CDR1 and CDR2, looked up from the germline V gene, are SGHVS and FNYEAQ.

The sequence derives from a human donor in good health (CMV status not recorded). Some clones in this sample may be carry-over from other donors' samples. Material: cultured PBMCs, obtained from culture after CMV antigen stimulation. The chain employs TRBV7-6 and TRBJ2-2; 11 bases in the middle match TRBD1. The nucleotide sequence is TGTGCCAGCAGCCTTGATGCTTACCCGGGACAGGGGGGAACCGGGGAGCTGTTTTTT. It translates to CASSLDAYPGQGGTGELFF.